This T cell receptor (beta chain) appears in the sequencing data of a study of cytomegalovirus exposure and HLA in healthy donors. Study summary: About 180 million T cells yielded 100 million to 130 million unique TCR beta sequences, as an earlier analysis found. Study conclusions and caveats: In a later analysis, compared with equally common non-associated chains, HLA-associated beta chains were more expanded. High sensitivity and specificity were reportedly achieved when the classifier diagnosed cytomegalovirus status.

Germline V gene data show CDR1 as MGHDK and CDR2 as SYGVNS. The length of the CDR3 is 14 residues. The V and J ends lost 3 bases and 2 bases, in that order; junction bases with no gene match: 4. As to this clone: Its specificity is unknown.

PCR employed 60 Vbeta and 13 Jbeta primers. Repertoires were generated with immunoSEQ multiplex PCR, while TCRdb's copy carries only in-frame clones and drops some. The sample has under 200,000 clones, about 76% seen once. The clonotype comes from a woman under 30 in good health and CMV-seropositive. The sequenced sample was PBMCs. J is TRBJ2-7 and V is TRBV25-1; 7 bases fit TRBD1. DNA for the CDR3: TGTGCCAGCAGTGAGTCAGGGACAGCCTACGAGCAGTACTTC. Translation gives CASSESGTAYEQYF.